The rows below give T cell receptor beta chains drawn from one sample of a study of tumor and adjacent non-tumor tissue in lung cancer. Via MiXCR, TCRdb re-called the multiplex PCR reads, giving one row per CDR3 protein. The repertoire includes around 200,000 distinct CDR3 sequences, over 55% of them detected once, and approximately 25% sits in the top ten. The source material was lung tumor tissue. These receptors all come from a man aged 60 to 69 with non-small cell lung cancer. CDR3s include the opening cysteine and the closing phenylalanine or tryptophan. The D gene is left open where the match is weak. Size values are once, few and many counts, or a class for expanded clones, and some rows have none.

>.|.|TRBJ1-1|TRBV18
TGTGCCAGCTCACAGGGGTGGAACACTGAAGCTTTCTTT
CASSQGWNTEAFF
>.|.|TRBJ1-6|TRBV10-2
TGCGCCAGCAGTGAATGGAGCTCCTATAATTCACCCCTCCACTTT
CASSEWSSYNSPLHF
>TRBD2|.|TRBJ2-5|TRBV20-1
TGCAGTGTTAGCGGGAACGGTGGGACCCAGTACTTC
CSVSGNGGTQYF
>.|once|TRBJ2-7|TRBV6-1
TGTGCCAGCAGTGAAACCGGCGGGACTGCCGTCTACGAGCAGTACTTC
CASSETGGTAVYEQYF
>.|.|TRBJ1-1|TRBV28
TGTGCCAGCACCTCGAGGGCAGGGAACACTGAAGCTTTCTTT
CASTSRAGNTEAFF
>.|.|TRBJ1-2|TRBV6-2/TRBV6-3
TGTGCCGGCAGTTACTCGCTACCAACGGGACATGGCTACACCTTC
CAGSYSLPTGHGYTF
>.|.|TRBJ1-2|TRBV12-3/TRBV12-4
TGTGGCAGCAGTTTAGAGGCGGTCGGCACCTTC
CGSSLEAVGTF
>.|.|TRBJ2-7|TRBV10-3
TGTGCCATCAGTGAGTCGATCCAGCAGTACTTC
CAISESIQQYF
>.|.|TRBJ2-1|TRBV6-5
TGTGCCAGCAGCTACTCGTACTCGGGGGCCTCCTACAATGACCAGTTCTTC
CASSYSYSGASYNDQFF
>.|.|TRBJ1-2|TRBV11-2
TGTGCCAGCAGCTCCCTTGGGGACGGAGGCTTCGGATACACCTTC
CASSSLGDGGFGYTF